This T cell receptor beta chain was profiled in a study of OX40 agonist ivuxolimab in advanced cancers. The repertoire was sequenced with immunoSEQ multiplex PCR; TCRdb's copy has only in-frame clones and lacks some. The sample contains fewer than 80,000 clones, 85% of which appear only once. The material was CD4+ or CD8+ T cells sorted from blood, obtained in a trial of the OX40 agonist ivuxolimab. The clonotype comes from an adult with an advanced solid tumor such as melanoma, head and neck, liver or kidney cancer.

In DNA form, the CDR3 reads TGTGCCAGCAGCCCCGGCGGGGCAAACATTCAGTACTTC. Translation gives CASSPGGANIQYF. V usage is TRBV27 and J usage is TRBJ2-4, with a possible D match to TRBD2 (6 bases). Trimming pared 6 bases from V and 6 bases from J, leaving 12 bases between. Germline V lookup: CDR1 MNHEY, CDR2 SMNVEV (reference sequence). This CDR3 region has 13 residues.